The 26 T cell receptor beta chains in this list originate from one sample, sequenced in a study of blood T cell repertoires in COVID-19. Produced via immunoSEQ multiplex PCR; TCRdb's table is partial and in-frame only. The data show 95,000 to 150,000 clones, roughly 80% seen once. Input material: peripheral blood. The receptor source for this set is an elderly man with COVID-19, enrolled during active disease.

The chain uses TRBV7-2 and TRBJ2-7; D may be TRBD1 (6 bases). V lost 5 bases, J lost 3 bases, and 14 bases lay in between. Germline assignment: CDR1 SGHTA and CDR2 FQGNSA. The CDR3 extends over 14 amino acids. The CDR3 spells CASSNREYDYEQYF. DNA of the CDR3: TGTGCCAGCAGCAACAGGGAATACGACTACGAGCAGTACTTC. The variable domain in full, completed from reference TRBV7-2 and TRBJ2-7, reads GAGVSQSPSNKVTEKGKDVELRCDPISGHTALYWYRQSLGQGLEFLIYFQGNSAPDKSGLPSDRFSAERTGGSVSTLTIQRTQQEDSAVYLCASSNREYDYEQYFGPGTRLTVT.

CDR3: CATSRDRGAEKLFF. In nucleotides, the CDR3 is TGTGCCACCAGCAGAGACAGGGGCGCGGAAAAACTGTTTTTT. This sequence joins TRBV15 and TRBJ1-4; possible D gene TRBD1, 6 bases. V was cut by 0 bases and J by 8 bases, with 10 bases left in between. Germline CDR1 is LNHNV and CDR2 is YYDKDF (reference sequence). CDR3 length equals 14 residues.

This chain connects TRBV5-1 to TRBJ2-1; the D gene is possibly TRBD2 (6 bases). This CDR3 has 15 amino acids. V was trimmed by 4 bases and J by 1 base, leaving 12 bases between them. The V gene's germline CDR1 is SGHRS and CDR2 YFSETQ. The CDR3 nucleotides are TGCGCCAGCAGCCCCGGTGGGGGGTCCTACAATGAGCAGTTCTTC. It codes for CASSPGGGSYNEQFF.

The chain couples TRBV14 to TRBJ2-1; 11 bases align to TRBD2. The trim removed 6 bases at V and 4 bases at J, leaving 2 bases unmatched. Germline CDR1 reads SGHDN; CDR2 reads FVKESK. The CDR3 length is 14 residues. The CDR3: CASRGTSGYNEQFF. For the CDR3, the DNA is TGTGCCAGCAGAGGGACTAGCGGATACAATGAGCAGTTCTTC.

This rearrangement joins TRBV2 to TRBJ1-1; 8 positions match TRBD1. Germline trimming cut 5 bases from V and 8 bases from J; bases unmatched to any gene: 13. The CDR3 consists of 15 residues. The germline V gene encodes CDR1 SNHLY and CDR2 FYNNEI. CDR3 DNA: TGTGCCAGCAGTCCGACCGACAGGGGAAACAGGGAAGCTTTCTTT. Translation gives CASSPTDRGNREAFF.

V gene TRBV2 combines with J gene TRBJ1-1; maybe TRBD1 (6 bases). Between the trimmed V and J ends, which lost 4 bases and 5 bases, there was a span of 17 bases. Germline V gives CDR1 SNHLY, CDR2 FYNNEI. The CDR3 covers 15 residues. The chain's CDR3 is CASSANRVSGTEAFF. The CDR3 DNA follows: TGTGCCAGCAGTGCCAACAGGGTTAGTGGAACTGAAGCTTTCTTT.

Notes on this clone: Other DNA sequences in the same sample also yield this CDR3. This chain joins TRBV6-5 and TRBJ2-1; D gene uncertain. Trimming shortened V by 0 bases and J by 10 bases, and 7 bases separated the two germline ends. The CDR3 has 12 residues. From germline, CDR1 is MNHEY and CDR2 SVGAGI. The CDR3 bases are TGTGCCAGCAGTTACTCGAGGCGGGAGCAGTTCTTC. Encoded protein: CASSYSRREQFF.

V and J are TRBV27 and TRBJ2-1, with D tentatively TRBD2 (7 bases). Germline V lookup: CDR1 MNHEY, CDR2 SMNVEV (reference sequence). The CDR3 is 15 residues long. V gave up 6 bases and J gave up 4 bases, with 16 bases separating them. CDR3 amino acids: CASSLGGGLYNEQFF. In nucleotides, the CDR3 is TGTGCCAGCAGCCTAGGGGGGGGGTTGTACAATGAGCAGTTCTTC.

The gene calls are TRBV9 and TRBJ2-2; TRBD1 matches at 10 bases. The CDR3 totals 16 residues. Germline lookup yields CDR1 SGDLS and CDR2 YYNGEE. Trimming removed 4 bases from V and 4 bases from J; junction bases left unmatched: 7. The CDR3 is CASSLGTGVTTGELFF. The CDR3 DNA follows: TGTGCCAGCAGCTTAGGGACAGGGGTTACCACCGGGGAGCTGTTTTTT.

This chain joins TRBV27 and TRBJ2-7, with a tentative D call TRBD2 (5 bases). The V gene lost 6 bases and the J gene lost 5 bases, with 14 bases spanning the gap. The CDR3 runs to 13 residues. CDR1 is MNHEY, CDR2 SMNVEV, per germline (reference sequence). The CDR3 sequence is CASRLRLSNEQYF. The CDR3 coding sequence is TGTGCCAGCAGACTAAGACTAAGCAACGAGCAGTACTTC.

The rearrangement uses TRBV6-2 or TRBV6-3 and TRBJ2-1; TRBD2 might be the D (6 bases). The CDR3 has 14 residues. Germline CDR1 and CDR2: MNHEY and SVGEGT. Trimming took 6 bases from V and 8 from J, leaving 17 bases between them. This chain's CDR3 is CASSQGLSADEQFF. In nucleotides, the CDR3 is TGTGCCAGCAGCCAGGGACTTTCCGCCGATGAGCAGTTCTTC.

The V and J genes are TRBV7-2 and TRBJ2-4, with 8 bases that match TRBD1. Germline V lookup: CDR1 SGHTA, CDR2 FQGNSA. Trimming removed 4 bases from V and 9 bases from J; junction bases left unmatched: 8. The CDR3 totals 14 residues. CDR3 residues: CASSSGQVQSIQYF. The CDR3 DNA reads TGTGCCAGCAGCTCGGGACAGGTCCAGAGCATTCAGTACTTC.

The chain carries TRBV4-1 and TRBJ2-7; 11 nucleotides match TRBD2. Trimming took 4 bases from V and 5 from J; bases not matched to a gene: 10. From germline, CDR1 is MGHRA and CDR2 YSYEKL. This CDR3 contains 16 residues. The CDR3 DNA reads TGCGCCAGCAGCCCACGCACTAGCGGGAGTATCCACGAGCAGTACTTC. This sequence encodes CASSPRTSGSIHEQYF.

This rearrangement joins TRBV27 to TRBJ2-7; D may be TRBD1 (6 bases). The CDR3 covers 14 residues. Germline CDR1 reads MNHEY; CDR2 reads SMNVEV (reference sequence). Trimming stripped 4 bases from V and 4 bases from J, with 14 bases between. CDR3 sequence: CASSYMGARYEQYF. CDR3 nucleotide sequence: TGTGCCAGCAGTTATATGGGGGCTAGGTACGAGCAGTACTTC.

J is TRBJ2-1 and V is TRBV4-1, with 9 bases lining up with TRBD1. The CDR3 consists of 16 residues. V lost 1 base, J lost 5 bases, and 6 bases stayed unmatched. Germline V CDR1 and CDR2: MGHRA, YSYEKL. The CDR3 sequence: CASSQGETGGHNEQFF. The CDR3 DNA sequence: TGCGCCAGCAGCCAAGGGGAGACAGGGGGTCACAATGAGCAGTTCTTC.

This rearrangement joins TRBV6-6 to TRBJ1-3; TRBD1 is a possible D gene (5 bases). V was clipped by 8 bases and J by 0 bases, with 11 bases between them. The CDR3 covers 14 residues. Germline CDR1 and CDR2: MNHNY and SVGAGI (reference sequence). Here the CDR3 DNA reads TGTGCCAGCGCCAGGGTTAGCTCTGGAAACACCATATATTTT. Its protein is CASARVSSGNTIYF.

This clone was counted a few times. The CDR3 region is CATDTGQGYEQYF. For the CDR3, the DNA is TGTGCCACCGACACGGGACAGGGCTACGAGCAGTACTTC. This rearrangement joins TRBV2 to TRBJ2-7; 9 bases are a match to TRBD1. Germline V lookup: CDR1 SNHLY, CDR2 FYNNEI. After removal of 10 bases from V and 3 bases from J, the junction contained 7 bases not matched to a gene. CDR3 length equals 13 residues.

The CDR3: CASSQNRDRYLADTQYF. The CDR3 coding sequence is TGTGCCAGCTCACAAAACCGGGACAGGTATCTTGCAGATACGCAGTATTTT. The chain has TRBV18 and TRBJ2-3; the match to TRBD1 covers 8 bases. Germline assignment: CDR1 KGHSH and CDR2 LQKENI. There are 17 residues in the CDR3. After removal of 4 bases from V and 4 bases from J, the junction contained 13 bases not matched to a gene.

This chain uses TRBV7-3 with TRBJ2-2; no clear D gene. In germline, CDR1 is SGHTA, CDR2 FQGTGA. V was clipped by 5 bases and J by 1 base, with 5 bases between them. The CDR3 spans 13 residues. The CDR3 loop reads CASSPQNTGELFF. In DNA form, the CDR3 reads TGTGCCAGCAGCCCCCAGAACACCGGGGAGCTGTTTTTT. The full variable domain, rest sourced from reference TRBV7-3 and TRBJ2-2, is GAGVSQTPSNKVTEKGKYVELRCDPISGHTALYWYRQSLGQGPEFLIYFQGTGAADDSGLPNDRFFAVRPEGSVSTLKIQRTERGDSAVYLCASSPQNTGELFFGEGSRLTVL.

V and J are TRBV28 and TRBJ2-3; 9 bases are a match to TRBD1. Germline CDR1 and CDR2: MDHEN and SYDVKM. V lost 2 bases, J lost 5 bases, and 5 bases stayed unmatched. This CDR3 has 15 residues. CDR3 protein: CASSLLQGARDTQYF. The CDR3 bases are TGTGCCAGCAGTTTACTACAGGGGGCAAGAGATACGCAGTATTTT.

The sample holds a few counts of this clone. This chain links TRBV29-1 with TRBJ2-2, with TRBD2 matching over 15 bases. CDR1 is SQVTM and CDR2 is ANQGSEA in the germline V gene. Trimming removed 6 bases from V and 0 bases from J; junction bases left unmatched: 2. This CDR3 has 16 amino acids. The DNA for the CDR3 is TGCAGCGTAAGGACTAGCGGGAGGGCGAACACCGGGGAGCTGTTTTTT. Residues: CSVRTSGRANTGELFF.

CDR3 amino acids: CASSLTGGRTDTQYF. The CDR3 coding sequence is TGCGCCAGCAGCCTGACAGGGGGCCGCACAGATACGCAGTATTTT. The chain carries TRBV5-1 and TRBJ2-3; 10 nucleotides match TRBD1. After removal of 4 bases from V and 1 base from J, the junction contained 3 bases not matched to a gene. Per germline, CDR1 SGHRS and CDR2 YFSETQ. The CDR3 is 15 amino acids.

The table lists this clone with a few counts. The chain joins TRBV5-1 to TRBJ1-1; D gene uncertain. The germline V gene has CDR1 SGHRS and CDR2 YFSETQ. Trimming left V 2 bases short and J 2 bases short, with 7 bases between. CDR3 size: 13 residues. CDR3: CASSFSVNTEAFF. In nucleotides, the CDR3 is TGCGCCAGCAGCTTCTCAGTAAACACTGAAGCTTTCTTT.

The CDR3 protein is CASSPGGRTTAKNIQYF. The CDR3 DNA reads TGTGCCAGCTCACCGGGCGGGAGAACAACGGCCAAAAACATTCAGTACTTC. This chain joins TRBV18 and TRBJ2-4; 7 nucleotides match TRBD2. After removal of 3 bases from V and 1 base from J, the junction contained 9 bases not matched to a gene. Germline assignment: CDR1 KGHSH and CDR2 LQKENI. This CDR3 comprises 17 residues.

V usage is TRBV5-1 and J usage is TRBJ1-2; weak D call: TRBD1 (5 bases). Germline V gives CDR1 SGHRS, CDR2 YFSETQ. The CDR3 runs 14 residues. V was trimmed by 1 base and J by 8 bases, leaving 15 bases between them. CDR3 protein: CASSLSRDAGGYTF. CDR3 bases: TGCGCCAGCAGCTTGAGCCGGGACGCGGGGGGCTACACCTTC.

This chain connects TRBV19 to TRBJ2-7; 7 bases are shared with TRBD1. V gave up 5 bases and J gave up 6 bases; unmatched junction bases: 7. Germline values: CDR1 LNHDA, CDR2 SQIVND (reference sequence). The CDR3 covers 13 residues. This chain's CDR3 is CASSLSSGGEQYF. In DNA, the CDR3 is TGTGCCAGTAGTCTTAGTTCAGGGGGCGAGCAGTACTTC.